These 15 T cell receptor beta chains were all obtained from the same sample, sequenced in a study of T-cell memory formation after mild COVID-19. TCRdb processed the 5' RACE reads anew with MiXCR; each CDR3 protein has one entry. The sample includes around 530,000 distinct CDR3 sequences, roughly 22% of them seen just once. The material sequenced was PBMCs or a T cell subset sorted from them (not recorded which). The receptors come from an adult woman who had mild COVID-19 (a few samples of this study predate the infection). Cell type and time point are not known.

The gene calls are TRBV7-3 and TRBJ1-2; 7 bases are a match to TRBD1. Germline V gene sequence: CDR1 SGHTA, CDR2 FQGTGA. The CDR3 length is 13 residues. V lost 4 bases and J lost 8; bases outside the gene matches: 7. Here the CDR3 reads CASSSTGASGYTF. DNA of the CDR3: TGTGCCAGCAGCTCCACAGGGGCTAGCGGCTACACCTTC.

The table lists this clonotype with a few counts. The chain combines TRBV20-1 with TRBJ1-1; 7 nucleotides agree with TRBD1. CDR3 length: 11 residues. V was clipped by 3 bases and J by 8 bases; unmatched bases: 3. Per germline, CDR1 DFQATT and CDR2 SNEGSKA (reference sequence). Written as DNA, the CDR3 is TGCAGTGCTAGCACCAGGGGGGAAGCTTTCTTT. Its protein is CSASTRGEAFF.

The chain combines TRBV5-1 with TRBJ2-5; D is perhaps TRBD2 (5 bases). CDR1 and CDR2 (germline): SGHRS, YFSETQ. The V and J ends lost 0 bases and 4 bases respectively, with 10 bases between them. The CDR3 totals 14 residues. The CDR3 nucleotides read TGCGCCAGCAGCTTGGGTGGCGGGCCAGAGACCCAGTACTTC. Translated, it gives CASSLGGGPETQYF.

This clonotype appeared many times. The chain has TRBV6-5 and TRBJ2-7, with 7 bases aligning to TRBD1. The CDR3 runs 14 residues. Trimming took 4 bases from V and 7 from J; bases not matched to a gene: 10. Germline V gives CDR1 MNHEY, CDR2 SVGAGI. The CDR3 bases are TGTGCCAGCAGTTTGTGGACAGGCTCGGGAGAGCAGTACTTC. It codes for CASSLWTGSGEQYF.

CDR3 DNA sequence: TGCGCCAGCAGTCTAGCCGGCCAGCGGGGTAACACCGGGGAGCTGTTTTTT. This translates into CASSLAGQRGNTGELFF. The gene calls are TRBV4-3 and TRBJ2-2; 7 bases line up with TRBD2. The CDR3 spans 17 residues. Germline V CDR1 and CDR2: LGHNA, YSLEER. V lost 6 bases, J lost 2 bases, and 12 bases stayed unmatched.

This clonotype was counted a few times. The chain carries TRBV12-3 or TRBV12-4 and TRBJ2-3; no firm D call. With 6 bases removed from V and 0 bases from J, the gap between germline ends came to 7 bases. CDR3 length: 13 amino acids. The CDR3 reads CASRLTSTDTQYF. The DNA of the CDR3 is TGTGCCAGCAGGCTGACTAGCACAGATACGCAGTATTTT.

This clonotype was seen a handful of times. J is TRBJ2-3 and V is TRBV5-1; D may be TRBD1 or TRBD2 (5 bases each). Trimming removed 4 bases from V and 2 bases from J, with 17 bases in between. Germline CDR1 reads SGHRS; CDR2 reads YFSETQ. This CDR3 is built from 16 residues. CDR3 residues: CASSEITRGPTDTQYF. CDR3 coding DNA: TGCGCCAGCAGCGAAATTACCCGGGGCCCCACAGATACGCAGTATTTT.

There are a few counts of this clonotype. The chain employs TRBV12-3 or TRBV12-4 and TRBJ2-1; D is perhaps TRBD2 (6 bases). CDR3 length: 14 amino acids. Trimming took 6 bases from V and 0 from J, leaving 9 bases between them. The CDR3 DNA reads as TGTGCCAGCAGCGACGGGAGCTCCTACAATGAGCAGTTCTTC. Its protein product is CASSDGSSYNEQFF.

CDR3 sequence (DNA): TGTGCCAGCTCACCAATGGACAGGCCGGGAGGCTACACCTTC. It codes for CASSPMDRPGGYTF. This chain links TRBV18 with TRBJ1-2; 7 nucleotides agree with TRBD1. Trimming took 2 bases from V and 8 from J; bases not matched to a gene: 8. This CDR3 has 14 residues. The germline CDR1 and CDR2 sequences are KGHSH and LQKENI.

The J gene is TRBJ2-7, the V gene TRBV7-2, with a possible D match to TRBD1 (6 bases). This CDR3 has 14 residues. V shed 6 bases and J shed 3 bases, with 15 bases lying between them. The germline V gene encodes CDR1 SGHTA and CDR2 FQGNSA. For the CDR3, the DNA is TGTGCCAGCAGTTTCCACAGGGTTAACTACGAGCAGTACTTC. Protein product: CASSFHRVNYEQYF.

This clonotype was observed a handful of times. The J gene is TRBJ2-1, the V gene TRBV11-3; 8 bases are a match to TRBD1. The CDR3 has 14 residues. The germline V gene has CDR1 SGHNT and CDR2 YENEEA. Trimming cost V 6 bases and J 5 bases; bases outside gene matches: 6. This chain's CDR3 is CASSQQGGNNEQFF. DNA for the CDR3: TGTGCCAGCAGTCAACAGGGGGGTAACAATGAGCAGTTCTTC.

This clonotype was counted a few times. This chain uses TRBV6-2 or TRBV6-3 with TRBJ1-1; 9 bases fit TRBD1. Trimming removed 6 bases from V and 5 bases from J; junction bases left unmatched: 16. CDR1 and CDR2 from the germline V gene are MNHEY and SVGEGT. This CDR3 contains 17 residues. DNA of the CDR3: TGTGCCAGCAGATACCCGGGACAGGGACTTTGGGCGACTGAAGCTTTCTTT. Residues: CASRYPGQGLWATEAFF.

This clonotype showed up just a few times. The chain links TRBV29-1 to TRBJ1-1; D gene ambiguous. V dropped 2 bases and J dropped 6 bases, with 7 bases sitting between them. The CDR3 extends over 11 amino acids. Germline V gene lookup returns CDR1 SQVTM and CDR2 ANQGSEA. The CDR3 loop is CSVELTAEAFF. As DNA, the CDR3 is TGCAGCGTTGAACTGACGGCTGAAGCTTTCTTT.

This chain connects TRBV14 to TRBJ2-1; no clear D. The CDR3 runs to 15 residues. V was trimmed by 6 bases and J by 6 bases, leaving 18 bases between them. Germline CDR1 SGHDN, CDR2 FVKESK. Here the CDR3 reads CASRGRSADVNEQFF. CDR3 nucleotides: TGTGCCAGCAGGGGCAGAAGCGCGGATGTCAATGAGCAGTTCTTC.

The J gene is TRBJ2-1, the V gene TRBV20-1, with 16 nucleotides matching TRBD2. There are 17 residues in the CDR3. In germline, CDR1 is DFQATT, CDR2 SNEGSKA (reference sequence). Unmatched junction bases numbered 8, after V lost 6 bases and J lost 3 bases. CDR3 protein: CSASGLAGGGYYNEQFF. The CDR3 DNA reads TGCAGTGCCTCGGGACTAGCGGGAGGGGGATACTACAATGAGCAGTTCTTC.